These 27 T cell receptor beta chains were sequenced from one sample in a study of CD8+CD57+ T cells in acquired aplastic anemia. TCR beta VDJ and CDR3 profiles were obtained from a genomic DNA template. TCRdb itself ran the reads through MiXCR, one entry per CDR3 protein. The sample holds fewer than 300,000 distinct CDR3 sequences; less than 85% are singletons and the top ten take around 40%. Previously, flow cytometry had revealed CD8+CD57+ cell expansion in the patients chosen for sequencing. The sequenced material came from sorted CD4+, CD8+, or CD8+CD57+ T cells (not recorded which) from PBMCs. These receptors originate from a human donor with aplastic anemia.

This clonotype showed up many times. The rearrangement uses TRBV7-3 and TRBJ1-5; D remains ambiguous. Germline-derived CDR1 and CDR2 are SGHTA and FQGTGA. Trimming cost V 0 bases and J 7 bases, with 4 bases left between them. The CDR3 covers 12 residues. CDR3 loop: CASSLTGQPQHF. The CDR3 region has the DNA TGTGCCAGCAGCTTAACAGGGCAGCCCCAGCATTTT.

As concerns this clonotype: Germline is not matched at one junction end, which may reflect a read error. The rearrangement joins TRBV7-3 to TRBJ1-3; 7 bases map to TRBD1. Germline CDR1 and CDR2: SGHTA and FQGTGA. CDR3 length: 15 residues. The CDR3: CATSLEGASGNTIYF. CDR3 coding DNA: TGTGCCACCAGCTTAGAGGGGGCCTCTGGAAACACCATATATTTT.

The chain carries TRBV10-3 and TRBJ1-3; D is ambiguous. Germline assignment: CDR1 ENHRY and CDR2 SYGVKD. CDR3 length: 14 residues. The germline V and J ends were trimmed by 11 bases and 0 bases, with 14 bases remaining between them. The chain's CDR3 is CAPRGGSSGNTIYF. DNA of the CDR3: TGTGCCCCACGGGGAGGGAGCTCTGGAAACACCATATATTTT.

About this clonotype itself: An end of the junction does not agree with germline; a read error may underlie this. The J gene is TRBJ1-5, the V gene TRBV7-9; D is unclear. This CDR3 contains 15 residues. The germline CDR1 and CDR2 sequences are SEHNR and FQNEAQ (reference sequence). The CDR3: CASSLGTEGKQPEHF. Written as DNA, the CDR3 is TGTGCCAGCAGCTTGGGAACCGAAGGCAAGCAGCCCGAGCATTTT.

The chain recombines TRBV9 with TRBJ2-1; TRBD2 matches at 7 bases. CDR1 SGDLS and CDR2 YYNGEE come from the germline V gene. The CDR3 is 17 residues long. V lost 5 bases and J lost 7; bases outside the gene matches: 18. CDR3: CASSAIGRQQQRNEQFF. CDR3 coding DNA: TGTGCCAGCAGTGCCATCGGGAGGCAGCAGCAGAGGAATGAGCAGTTCTTC.

Concerning this clonotype: A junction end diverges from the germline sequence, so it may reflect a read error. The chain recombines TRBV11-3 with TRBJ2-5; 7 bases are shared with TRBD1. The CDR3 has 14 residues. CDR1 and CDR2 from the germline V gene are SGHNT and YENEEA. CDR3 residues: CASSLDLTGKTQDF. The CDR3 region has the DNA TGTGCCAGCAGCTTAGATCTGACAGGGAAGACCCAAGATTTC.

Remarks on this clonotype: The conserved phenylalanine or tryptophan is not found at the CDR3 terminus, so this likely reflects a read error. The DNA is left out, because the CDR3 cannot be placed on it with certainty; the CDR3 is given as TCRdb lists it. The CDR3 region is CARQVDRAGNTDGFL. The chain links TRBV7-9 to TRBJ1-1; whether TRBD1, the table's D call, matches the DNA was not checked. Germline CDR1 and CDR2: SEHNR and FQNEAQ (reference sequence). Termini included, the CDR3 measures 15 amino acids.

V usage is TRBV7-2 and J usage is TRBJ2-6; TRBD1 aligns across 7 bases. Trimming at V came to 7 bases and at J to 8 bases, leaving 17 bases not matched to a gene. Germline loops: CDR1 SGHTA, CDR2 FQGNSA. This CDR3 is built from 17 residues. CDR3 amino acids: CASTIGQVPYETNVLTF. CDR3 nucleotides: TGTGCCAGCACCATTGGACAGGTCCCCTATGAGACCAACGTCCTGACTTTC.

As for this clonotype: One end of the junction does not line up with germline, which may come from a read error. The chain links TRBV7-9 to TRBJ2-5, with D perhaps matching TRBD1 or TRBD2 (5 bases each). The CDR3 length is 14 residues. Germline loops: CDR1 SEHNR, CDR2 FQNEAQ (reference sequence). CDR3 sequence reads: CATSIGGRHGANVF. DNA of the CDR3: TGTGCCACCAGCATAGGCGGTAGGCACGGGGCCAACGTCTTC.

The J gene is TRBJ1-1, the V gene TRBV7-8, with D uncertain. CDR1 SGHVS and CDR2 FQNEAQ come from the germline V gene. CDR3 length: 15 residues. Trimming removed 8 bases from V and 8 bases from J, with 24 bases in between. The CDR3 region is CASGEEGTETTEAFF. In nucleotides, the CDR3 is TGTGCCAGCGGGGAAGAGGGCACAGAGACCACGGAAGCTTTCTTT.

The genes are TRBV7-3 and TRBJ2-1; D gene uncertain. Trimming left V 5 bases short and J 8 bases short, with 10 bases between. The CDR3 sequence is 12 residues long. Germline V CDR1 and CDR2: SGHTA, FQGTGA. CDR3 bases: TGTGCCAGCAGCCCAGATGACTATGAGCAGTTCTTC. Amino acid sequence: CASSPDDYEQFF. Together with reference TRBV7-3 and TRBJ2-1, the CDR3 gives the full variable domain: GAGVSQTPSNKVTEKGKYVELRCDPISGHTALYWYRQSLGQGPEFLIYFQGTGAADDSGLPNDRFFAVRPEGSVSTLKIQRTERGDSAVYLCASSPDDYEQFFGPGTRLTVL.

The chain has TRBV7-9 and TRBJ2-6; D remains ambiguous. Germline V gives CDR1 SEHNR, CDR2 FQNEAQ (reference sequence). This CDR3 has 16 amino acids. V was pared by 3 bases and J by 4 bases, with 13 bases between. The CDR3 nucleotides are TGTGCCAGCAGCTTGGCGGTTAGCTCCGGGGCCAACGTCCTGACTTTC. This sequence encodes CASSLAVSSGANVLTF.

This sequence joins TRBV9 and TRBJ2-3, with TRBD2 as a possible D gene (5 bases). The germline CDR1 and CDR2 sequences are SGDLS and YYNGEE. V lost 3 bases, J lost 15 bases, and 23 bases lay in between. This CDR3 spans 14 amino acids. The CDR3: CASSAGSDTQYLYF. The CDR3 DNA reads as TGTGCCAGCAGCGCGGGGTCAGATACGCAGTATCTTTATTTT. The whole variable domain, filled in from reference TRBV9 and TRBJ2-3, reads DSGVTQTPKHLITATGQRVTLRCSPRSGDLSVYWYQQSLDQGLQFLIQYYNGEERAKGNILERFSAQQFPDLHSELNLSSLELGDSALYFCASSAGSDTQYLYFGPGTRLTVL.

The chain links TRBV7-3 to TRBJ1-5; 7 positions match TRBD1. V lost 5 bases to trimming and J lost 9 bases; unmatched junction nucleotides: 7. This CDR3 region has 13 residues. Germline CDR1 reads SGHTA; CDR2 reads FQGTGA. CDR3 protein: CASSHAGGPPQHF. The CDR3 region has the DNA TGTGCCAGCAGCCATGCAGGGGGTCCGCCCCAGCATTTT.

Remarks on this clonotype: Likely a read error: the CDR3 ends without its conserved phenylalanine or tryptophan. The DNA is left out, because the CDR3 cannot be placed on it with certainty; the CDR3 is given as TCRdb lists it. The CDR3 sequence is CASSQGGINGQDVEFC. V gene TRBV2 combines with J gene TRBJ2-1; the table's D gene call, TRBD1, was not cross checked with the DNA. CDR1 is SNHLY, CDR2 FYNNEI, per germline. The CDR3 is made up of 16 amino acids, end residues included.

The rearrangement uses TRBV5-1 and TRBJ2-2; TRBD2 agrees at 7 bases. The CDR3 loop spans 12 amino acids. The germline gives CDR1 SGHRS, CDR2 YFSETQ. V lost 4 bases to trimming and J lost 16 bases; unmatched junction nucleotides: 10. CDR3 coding DNA: TGCGCCAGCAGCCCCAAGCCCCGGGAGGAGTTTTTT. This codes for CASSPKPREEFF. Using reference TRBV5-1 and TRBJ2-2 for the parts outside the CDR3, the full variable domain is KAGVTQTPRYLIKTRGQQVTLSCSPISGHRSVSWYQQTPGQGLQFLFEYFSETQRNKGNFPGRFSGRQFSNSRSEMNVSTLELGDSALYLCASSPKPREEFFGEGSRLTVL.

Details on this clonotype: Relative to the germline gene, one junction end is altered; a read error may explain this. The chain combines TRBV2 with TRBJ1-5, with a possible D match to TRBD1 (5 bases). Germline CDR1 reads SNHLY; CDR2 reads FYNNEI. This CDR3 contains 15 residues. CDR3 DNA: TGTGCCAGCGGCGTAGGGGCCGCCCGAACGCAGTACTTTGATTTT. Translation gives CASGVGAARTQYFDF.

Note on this clonotype: Its ends do not fully match the called genes, so a read error is possible. This chain connects TRBV9 to TRBJ2-3; D gene uncertain. CDR3 length equals 14 residues. Germline V gene data show CDR1 as SGDLS and CDR2 as YYNGEE. In DNA, the CDR3 is TGTGCCAGCAGCGTAGCGTCAGATACGCATACTCTTGATTTT. This sequence encodes CASSVASDTHTLDF.

The chain links TRBV2 to TRBJ1-2; D is possibly TRBD1 (5 bases). CDR3 length: 13 amino acids. V was cut by 4 bases and J by 12 bases, with 18 bases left in between. The V gene's germline CDR1 is SNHLY and CDR2 FYNNEI. CDR3 protein: CASSGGGSYGHTF. Here the CDR3 DNA reads TGTGCCAGCAGTGGGGGGGGTTCCTATGGGCACACCTTC.

CDR3 loop: CASSFLRSGTSGNQFF. The CDR3 bases are TGTGCCAGCAGCTTTCTGCGGAGCGGTACGAGCGGTAATCAGTTCTTC. The chain uses TRBV7-2 and TRBJ2-1; TRBD2 might be the D (5 bases). Germline CDR1 SGHTA, CDR2 FQGNSA. Trimming shortened V by 3 bases and J by 13 bases, and 25 bases separated the two germline ends. The CDR3 loop spans 16 amino acids.

A note on this clonotype: The DNA is omitted, as the CDR3 cannot be located on it reliably, and the CDR3 follows TCRdb's listing. CDR3 amino acids: CASSEEGGGTYAQYFGF. The chain is built from TRBV2 and TRBJ2-2; whether TRBD1, the table's D call, matches the DNA was not checked. Both ends counted, the CDR3 spans 17 residues. The germline gives CDR1 SNHLY, CDR2 FYNNEI.

On this clonotype: This likely comes from a read error, as the CDR3 has no conserved phenylalanine or tryptophan at its end. No DNA is shown, since the ends of the CDR3 on it are uncertain; the CDR3 is the one TCRdb lists. The chain couples TRBV7-9 to TRBJ2-1. Germline lookup yields CDR1 SEHNR and CDR2 FQNEAQ (reference sequence). The CDR3 is 13 residues long, ends included. CDR3 protein: CASSVERSHEQFE.

Comment on this clonotype: The CDR3 end shows no conserved phenylalanine or tryptophan, and so a read error is likely. Because the CDR3's place on the DNA is in doubt, the DNA is left out and the CDR3 is given as listed by TCRdb. The J gene is TRBJ2-3, the V gene TRBV7-9. Germline V gives CDR1 SEHNR, CDR2 FQNEAQ (reference sequence). Counting both end residues, the CDR3 totals 13 amino acids. CDR3 region: CASSLSHGAKQYL.

Concerning this clonotype itself: A junction end diverges from the germline sequence, so it may reflect a read error. The V gene is TRBV7-6, the J gene TRBJ2-2; D is possibly TRBD1 (6 bases). The CDR3 has 12 amino acids. Germline V gives CDR1 SGHVS, CDR2 FNYEAQ. The CDR3 reads CAPRLVPGTLKF. CDR3 nucleotides: TGTGCTCCTAGGTTAGTACCTGGGACACTGAAGTTT. Looking up the rest from reference TRBV7-6 and TRBJ2-2 gives the full variable domain: GAGVSQSPRYKVTKRGQDVALRCDPISGHVSLYWYRQALGQGPEFLTYFNYEAQQDKSGLPNDRFSAERPEGSISTLTIQRTEQRDSAMYRCAPRLVPGTLKFGEGSRLTVL.

This clonotype was seen only once. The chain couples TRBV20-1 to TRBJ2-7, with D tentatively TRBD1 (6 bases). This CDR3 spans 14 amino acids. V was clipped by 6 bases and J by 4 bases, with 19 bases between them. The V gene's germline CDR1 is DFQATT and CDR2 SNEGSKA (reference sequence). CDR3 DNA sequence: TGCAGTGCCAGACAGGCGGGTGGCACTTACGAGCAGTACTTC. Protein product: CSARQAGGTYEQYF.

The CDR3 here is CASAGASFQLFF. The CDR3, as DNA: TGTGCCAGCGCCGGGGCTAGCTTCCAGCTGTTTTTT. This sequence joins TRBV11-2 and TRBJ2-2; D could derive from TRBD1 or TRBD2 (5 bases each). The germline CDR1 and CDR2 sequences are SGHAT and FQNNGV. This CDR3 is 12 amino acids long. Trimming took off 8 bases at V and 12 bases at J, with 16 bases between the two ends.

The chain combines TRBV7-9 with TRBJ1-2; D is undetermined. The CDR3 runs to 16 residues. The V gene's germline CDR1 is SEHNR and CDR2 FQNEAQ (reference sequence). Deletions cut 5 bases from V and 11 bases from J, with 27 bases between. The CDR3 DNA sequence: TGTGCCAGCAGCGTGGAGGGCAAAGTTGGTGCGGCTGGATACACCTTC. Protein product: CASSVEGKVGAAGYTF.